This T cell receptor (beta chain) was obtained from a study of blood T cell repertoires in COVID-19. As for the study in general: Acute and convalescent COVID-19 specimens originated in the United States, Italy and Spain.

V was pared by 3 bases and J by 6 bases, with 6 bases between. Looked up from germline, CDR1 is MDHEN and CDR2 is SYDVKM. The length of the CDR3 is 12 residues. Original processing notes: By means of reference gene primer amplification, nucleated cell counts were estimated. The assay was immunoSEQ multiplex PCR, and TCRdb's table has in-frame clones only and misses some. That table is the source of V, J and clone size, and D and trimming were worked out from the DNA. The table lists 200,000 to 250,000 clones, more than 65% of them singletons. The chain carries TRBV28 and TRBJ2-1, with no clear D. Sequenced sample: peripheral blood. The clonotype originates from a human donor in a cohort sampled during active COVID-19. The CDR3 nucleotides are TGTGCCAGCAGTTTCCCCCTCAATGAGCAGTTCTTC. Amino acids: CASSFPLNEQFF.